The text below deals with one T cell receptor beta chain. The CDR3 covers 13 residues. The germline V gene encodes CDR1 MDHEN and CDR2 SYDVKM. Trimming shortened V by 2 bases and J by 5 bases, and 9 bases separated the two germline ends. This entry comes from a study of blood T cell repertoires in COVID-19. The wider study: The origin of the acute and convalescent COVID-19 samples was the United States, Italy and Spain. From T cells, B-cell-depleted T cells, or PBMCs came the material, which was cDNA or gDNA.

This study enrolled people aged 18 to 89 from roughly 22 US geographic areas. In the original workflow: Estimates of nucleated cell counts were drawn from the amplification of reference gene primers. Using immunoSEQ multiplex PCR, the repertoire was profiled, and TCRdb retains in-frame clones only, with some absent. V and J calls and clone size are those listed in that table; D and trimming were worked out from the DNA. The sample lists roughly 360,000 clones; roughly 88% were seen once. This clonotype originated in a woman in her 30s with acute COVID-19. Specimen: PBMCs or T cells enriched from blood (not recorded which). The rearrangement uses TRBV28 and TRBJ2-5; D uncertain. This CDR3 reads CASSLLGWETQYF. DNA of the CDR3: TGTGCCAGCAGTTTACTAGGCTGGGAGACCCAGTACTTC.